These 3 T cell receptor beta chains were sequenced from one sample in a study of monozygotic twins with inflammatory bowel disease. TCRdb re-called the 5' RACE reads; every CDR3 protein appears as one record, without DNA. The sample is made up of roughly 320,000 distinct CDR3 sequences, and the top ten hold approximately 5.4% of it. The material sequenced was blood. The source of these receptors is a human donor with ulcerative colitis or Crohn's disease, or a healthy co-twin of an affected twin (not recorded which).

CDR3 sequence: CASSPPTGWSYEQYF. This sequence joins TRBV18 and TRBJ2-7; with no DNA, the TCRdb D assignment of TRBD1 cannot be verified. The CDR3 covers 15 residues. The germline V gene has CDR1 KGHSH and CDR2 LQKENI.

The rearrangement joins TRBV29-1 to TRBJ2-7. This CDR3 has 12 amino acids. In germline, CDR1 is SQVTM, CDR2 ANQGSEA. CDR3 sequence reads: CSVGGGAYEQYF.

The V gene is TRBV11-2, the J gene TRBJ2-7; there is no DNA to check the TCRdb D call of TRBD1. This CDR3 has 15 residues. CDR1 is SGHAT, CDR2 FQNNGV, per germline. The CDR3 spells CASSSRQGPSYEQYF.